The present T cell receptor beta chain was sequenced within a study of shared clonotypes between healthy human individuals (dated by TCRdb to the early 2020s). In the study overall: The cohort included a few men and a couple of women between 18 and 49 years of age. Per donor, three plates each were used for CD4 naive and CD4 memory, two for CD8 naive, and one for CD8 memory. The study deeply sequenced blood TCR repertoires of several healthy adults to estimate repertoire size and the extent of clonotype sharing between individuals. Different laboratories and diverse techniques were used to prepare libraries and sequence TCR repertoires, to increase sequencing depth and limit assay-specific biases. Each donor's leukapheresis produced roughly between roughly 0.94 and 9.5 billion PBMCs. What the work shows at the level of the full study, not this receptor alone: Sampling was limited to blood, and TCR repertoires in tissue likely differ from TCR repertoires in blood. Sharing across a few donors was observed for roughly 5% of naive CD4, about 4% of naive CD8, over 2% of memory CD4, and over 0.3% of memory CD8 clonotypes. Pairwise subsampling indicated that sequencing depth was expected to affect the degree of clonotype sharing among donors. Higher generation probabilities were observed for clonotypes shared by all four sorted-subset donors than for non-shared clonotypes. Because the study included only a small number of donors, the genetic and exposure-history diversity represented was limited. Larger estimated clonotype richness was generally found for naive subsets than for memory subsets. Rarefaction of sorted-subset datasets indicated incomplete sequencing despite the large sequencing depth.

The germline V gene sets CDR1 to SGHTA and CDR2 to FQGNSA. V lost 5 bases and J lost 5 bases; the stretch between them is 13 bases long. CDR3 length: 14 amino acids, cysteine to phenylalanine. The read is trimmed to its CDR3 DNA, 42 bases read in frame from base 1. Healthy HIV-negative adults with no recently reported acute infections or vaccinations were included as donors. Only Caucasian adults living in Nashville, Tennessee, USA were represented among the donors. Magnetic negative selection was used to enrich CD4+ T cells, after which naive cells were positively selected on CD45RA and the negative fraction became the memory subset. Blood was collected by leukapheresis, and PBMCs were isolated by Ficoll-Histopaque density gradient centrifugation and then cryopreserved in liquid nitrogen vapor phase. Analytical flow cytometry was used to check the purity and quantity of each magnetically sorted T cell population. Genomic DNA was isolated from every sorted fraction and measured by UV absorbance on a Nanodrop 2000c.

Using the deep immunoSEQ assay, TCR CDR3 regions were amplified from genomic DNA by multiplex PCR. For each cell subset, the extracted genomic DNA was distributed evenly across all wells of several immunoSEQ 96-well plates, and each plate served as one replicate. For sorted subsets, around 200 ng genomic DNA, equal to 30,000 or so T cell genomes, was loaded into each replicate PCR. Purified libraries were measured with a Qubit 3.0 fluorometer, size-checked on a Bioanalyzer 2100, and measured again with the KAPA Library Quantification kit. A separate single-read 150-cycle Illumina NextSeq 550 flow cell was used to sequence each immunoSEQ 96-well plate. The original pipeline was this. Because the immunoSEQ output held only junctional sequences and lacked quality scores, the filtering could not match the filtering applied to full-length reads. Sequences were annotated with PyIR, a Python wrapper for IgBLAST v1.9, and V/J genes and CDR3 were assigned using IMGT germline references. Reads were removed for weak V/J assignments (E-value above 1e-6), missing CDR3, stop codons, out-of-frame junctions, or ambiguous translated residues. V3J clonotypes were defined by identical inferred V gene, J gene, and CDR3 amino acid sequence. To compute the percentage overlap between repertoires, the number of shared unique clonotypes was divided by the size of the smaller repertoire. Three approaches were used to assess repertoire richness: RTK rarefaction, the Chao1 estimator, and Recon v2.1 estimates of unobserved clonotypes. For all TCRbeta clonotypes obtained by the gDNA method from a few donors, generation probabilities were computed with OLGA. Held by TCRdb, this immuneACCESS table contains in-frame sequences only and omits some clones. Under half of the omission traces to an unresolved V gene where checked; the cause of the rest is unknown. V and J calls and clone size come straight from that table; D and trimming were deduced from the DNA. This sample holds some 1 million clones; approximately 72% were observed only once. The ten biggest clones cover 1.4% to 1.5% of the sample.

With respect to this clone: The clone's antigen remains unknown. There are no base qualities to consult, and no much larger clone falls within one base.

The rearranged segments are TRBV7-2 and TRBJ2-1, with no reliable assignment of the D segment. The source material was memory CD4+ T cells sorted from blood. The sample's cell subset or site label is to be understood as: CD45RA-negative fraction. The sequence was collected from a man in his late teens or twenties in good health. The DNA sequence is given as TGTGCCAGCAGCCCTCGTCGAGGAGACAATGAGCAGTTCTTC. Its product reads: CASSPRRGDNEQFF.